The 11 T cell receptor beta chains reported below all come from one sample, sequenced in a study of OX40 agonist ivuxolimab in advanced cancers. The library came from the immunoSEQ multiplex PCR assay. This immuneACCESS table, as held by TCRdb, lists in-frame sequences with V and J called but not all clones. Of the missing ones, under half trace to an unresolved V gene in checked studies; the others have no known cause. Within this sample are about 73,000 clones, with almost 90% of them counted one time only. Jointly, the top ten make up under 0.9% of the sample. Source: CD4+ or CD8+ T cells sorted from blood, taken in a trial of the OX40 agonist ivuxolimab. These receptors were obtained from an adult with an advanced solid tumor such as melanoma, head and neck, liver or kidney cancer.

J is TRBJ1-4 and V is TRBV7-9; tentatively, D is TRBD1 (5 bases). The V and J ends lost 8 bases and 1 base respectively, with 14 bases between them. Germline V lookup: CDR1 SEHNR, CDR2 FQNEAQ (reference sequence). CDR3 length: 15 residues. Here the CDR3 DNA reads TGTGCCAGCCAAAGGGACGGAGAAACTAATGAAAAACTGTTTTTT. It is translated as CASQRDGETNEKLFF.

Regarding this clone: Germline and junction disagree at one end, which may indicate a read error. The chain is built from TRBV7-2 and TRBJ2-7, with 7 bases fitting TRBD2. The germline V gene encodes CDR1 SGHTA and CDR2 FQGNSA. This CDR3 has 16 residues. This CDR3 is CASSVASGTNSYEQYF. The CDR3, as DNA: TGTGCCAGCAGCGTAGCCTCCGGGACTAACTCCTACGAGCAGTACTTC.

V is TRBV5-5 and J is TRBJ2-3; perhaps TRBD1 as D (6 bases). Germline CDR1 reads SGHKS; CDR2 reads YYEKEE (reference sequence). Trimming removed 1 base at V and 1 base at J, with 10 bases between. This CDR3 spans 15 amino acids. The CDR3 DNA reads as TGTGCCAGCAGCTTGTTGGACAGCGGCACAGATACGCAGTATTTT. This encodes CASSLLDSGTDTQYF.

V is TRBV7-9 and J is TRBJ1-1; 9 nucleotides align to TRBD1. Germline V lookup: CDR1 SEHNR, CDR2 FQNEAQ (reference sequence). The V segment lost 5 bases and the J segment 0 bases; nucleotides outside the gene matches: 10. The CDR3 is made up of 17 amino acids. CDR3 sequence reads: CASSLDRGSTMNTEAFF. The CDR3 region has the DNA TGTGCCAGCAGCCTCGACAGGGGGTCCACTATGAACACTGAAGCTTTCTTT.

The rearrangement joins TRBV5-1 to TRBJ1-4; D is perhaps TRBD1 (6 bases). The CDR3 is 15 residues long. Germline V gives CDR1 SGHRS, CDR2 YFSETQ. The germline V and J ends were trimmed by 2 bases and 4 bases, with 12 bases remaining between them. The CDR3 nucleotides are TGCGCCAGCAGCTTCTCCCCGGACAGTAATGAAAAACTGTTTTTT. Its protein is CASSFSPDSNEKLFF.

The chain is built from TRBV11-2 and TRBJ2-4; D may correspond to TRBD1 or TRBD2 (5 bases each). Germline V CDR1 and CDR2: SGHAT, FQNNGV. Trimming left V 5 bases short and J 0 bases short, with 11 bases between. The CDR3 runs 15 residues. CDR3 sequence reads: CASSGGGLAKNIQYF. The CDR3 DNA follows: TGTGCCAGCAGCGGGGGTGGATTAGCCAAAAACATTCAGTACTTC.

The chain recombines TRBV10-2 with TRBJ2-4; D may be TRBD2 (5 bases). CDR1 is WSHSY and CDR2 is SAAADI in the germline V gene. Trimming cost V 3 bases and J 1 base, with 10 bases left between them. The length of the CDR3 is 15 residues. Here the CDR3 reads CASSDPRRAKNIQYF. The CDR3 DNA reads TGCGCCAGCAGTGACCCGCGGAGGGCCAAAAACATTCAGTACTTC.

This sequence joins TRBV28 and TRBJ1-5; a weak D match, TRBD1 (6 bases). V was cut by 6 bases and J by 1 base, with 13 bases left in between. The CDR3 is 15 residues long. Germline values: CDR1 MDHEN, CDR2 SYDVKM. The CDR3 spells CASRAPGASNQPQHF. In DNA form, the CDR3 reads TGTGCCAGCAGAGCTCCGGGGGCCAGCAATCAGCCCCAGCATTTT.

The V and J genes are TRBV4-1 and TRBJ2-3, with TRBD2 matching 10 bases. The CDR3 contains 14 residues. Germline V gene lookup returns CDR1 MGHRA and CDR2 YSYEKL. Trimming took 2 bases from V and 12 from J; bases not matched to a gene: 8. The CDR3 reads CASSQTPSGRSQYF. CDR3 DNA sequence: TGCGCCAGCAGCCAAACACCTAGCGGGAGATCACAGTATTTT.

The chain recombines TRBV18 with TRBJ2-7, with D perhaps matching TRBD2 (5 bases). Germline V CDR1 and CDR2: KGHSH, LQKENI. This CDR3 has 14 residues. Trimming cost V 6 bases and J 4 bases, with 16 bases left between them. CDR3 in DNA: TGTGCCAGCTCCCCGAGGGTTTCGCTTTACGAGCAGTACTTC. Its translation is CASSPRVSLYEQYF.

This rearrangement joins TRBV28 to TRBJ2-2, with unresolved D. Germline CDR1 and CDR2: MDHEN and SYDVKM. This CDR3 has 13 residues. The ends were cut back, 3 bases at V and 2 bases at J, with 4 bases in the middle. The CDR3 DNA reads TGTGCCAGCAGTTTGATCAACACCGGGGAGCTGTTTTTT. Translation gives CASSLINTGELFF.